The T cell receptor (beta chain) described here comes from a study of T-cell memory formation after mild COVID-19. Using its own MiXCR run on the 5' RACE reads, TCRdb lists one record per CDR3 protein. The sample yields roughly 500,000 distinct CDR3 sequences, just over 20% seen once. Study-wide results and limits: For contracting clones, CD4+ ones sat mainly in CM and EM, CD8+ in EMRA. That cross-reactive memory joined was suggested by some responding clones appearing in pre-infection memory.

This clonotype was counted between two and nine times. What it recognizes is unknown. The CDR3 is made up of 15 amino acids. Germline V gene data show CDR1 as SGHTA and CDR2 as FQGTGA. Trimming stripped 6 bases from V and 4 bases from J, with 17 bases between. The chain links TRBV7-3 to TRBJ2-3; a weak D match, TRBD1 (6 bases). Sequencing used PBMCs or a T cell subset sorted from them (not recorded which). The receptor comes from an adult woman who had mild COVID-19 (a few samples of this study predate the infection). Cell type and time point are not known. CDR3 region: CASSDRTAASDTQYF. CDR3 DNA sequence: TGTGCCAGCAGTGACCGGACAGCTGCGTCAGATACGCAGTATTTT.